This T cell receptor (beta chain) was recorded in a study of OX40 agonist ivuxolimab in advanced cancers. Germline CDR1 is KGHSH and CDR2 is LQKENI. The V and J ends lost 3 bases and 7 bases respectively, with 15 bases between them. The CDR3 sequence is 15 residues long. Patients were ruled out by autoimmune disease history or systemic immunosuppression. Here immunoSEQ multiplex PCR was the method, and the copy in TCRdb shows in-frame clones only, minus some. The sample comprises under 55,000 clones, roughly nine tenths of which are singletons, and around 7% rests with the top ten. This TCR was recovered from an adult with an advanced solid tumor such as melanoma, head and neck, liver or kidney cancer. V gene TRBV18 combines with J gene TRBJ1-4; the D gene is possibly TRBD1 (6 bases). Sequenced material: CD4+ or CD8+ T cells sorted from blood, taken in a trial of the OX40 agonist ivuxolimab. In DNA form, the CDR3 reads TGTGCCAGCTCACCTACAGGGATGGTGGGTGAAAAACTGTTTTTT. This codes for CASSPTGMVGEKLFF.